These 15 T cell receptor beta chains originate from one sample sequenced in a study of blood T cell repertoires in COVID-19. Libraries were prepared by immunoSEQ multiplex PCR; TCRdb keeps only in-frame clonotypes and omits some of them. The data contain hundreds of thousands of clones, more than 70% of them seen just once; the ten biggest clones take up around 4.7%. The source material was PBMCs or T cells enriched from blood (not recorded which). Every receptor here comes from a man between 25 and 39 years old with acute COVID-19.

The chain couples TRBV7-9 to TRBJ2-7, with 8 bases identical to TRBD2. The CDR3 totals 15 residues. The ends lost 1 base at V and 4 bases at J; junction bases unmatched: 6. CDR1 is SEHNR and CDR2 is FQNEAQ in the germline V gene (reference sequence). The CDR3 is CASSLGGGLYYEQYF. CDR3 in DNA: TGTGCCAGCAGCTTAGGCGGGGGGTTATATTACGAGCAGTACTTC.

The CDR3 sequence: CAWSTRKGVSYGYTF. The CDR3 nucleotides read TGTGCCTGGTCGACCCGTAAAGGAGTTTCCTATGGCTACACCTTC. The chain links TRBV30 to TRBJ1-2; D uncertain. The CDR3 loop spans 15 amino acids. V dropped 5 bases and J dropped 4 bases, with 20 bases sitting between them. Germline V lookup: CDR1 GTSNPN, CDR2 SVGIG (reference sequence).

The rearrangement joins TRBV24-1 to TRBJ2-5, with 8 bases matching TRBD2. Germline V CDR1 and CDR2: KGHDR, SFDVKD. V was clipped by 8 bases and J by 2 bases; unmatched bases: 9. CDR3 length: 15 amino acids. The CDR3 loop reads CATIPPGREQETQYF. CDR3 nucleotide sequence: TGTGCCACCATTCCACCCGGGAGGGAACAAGAGACCCAGTACTTC.

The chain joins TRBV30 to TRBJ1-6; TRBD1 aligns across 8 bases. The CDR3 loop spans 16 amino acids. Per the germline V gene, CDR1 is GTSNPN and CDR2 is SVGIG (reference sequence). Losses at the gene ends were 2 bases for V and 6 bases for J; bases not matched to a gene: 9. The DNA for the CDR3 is TGTGCCTGGAGTTCATTCGGACAGGGCCGTAATTCACCCCTCCACTTT. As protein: CAWSSFGQGRNSPLHF.

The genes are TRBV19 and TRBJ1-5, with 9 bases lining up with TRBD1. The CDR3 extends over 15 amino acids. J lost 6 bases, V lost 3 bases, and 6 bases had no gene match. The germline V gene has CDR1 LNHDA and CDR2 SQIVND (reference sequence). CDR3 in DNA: TGTGCCAGTAGTATTTCCGGGACAGGGACTCAGCCCCAGCATTTT. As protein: CASSISGTGTQPQHF.

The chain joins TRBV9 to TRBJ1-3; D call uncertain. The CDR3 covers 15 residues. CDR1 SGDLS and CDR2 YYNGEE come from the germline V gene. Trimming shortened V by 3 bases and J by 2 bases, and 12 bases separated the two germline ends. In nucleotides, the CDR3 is TGTGCCAGCAGCGCCGGGTTAGGAGCTGGAAACACCATATATTTT. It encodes CASSAGLGAGNTIYF.

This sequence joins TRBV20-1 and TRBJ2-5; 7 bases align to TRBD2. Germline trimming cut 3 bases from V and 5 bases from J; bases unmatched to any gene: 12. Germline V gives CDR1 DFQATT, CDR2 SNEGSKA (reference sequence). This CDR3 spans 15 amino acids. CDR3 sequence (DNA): TGCAGTGCTAGTGACTGGGACTACCAAGTGGAGACCCAGTACTTC. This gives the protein CSASDWDYQVETQYF.

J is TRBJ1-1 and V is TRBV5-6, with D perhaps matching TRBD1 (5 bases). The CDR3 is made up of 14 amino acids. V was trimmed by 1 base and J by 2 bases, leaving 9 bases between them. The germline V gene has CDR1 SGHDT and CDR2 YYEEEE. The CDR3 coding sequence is TGTGCCAGCAGCTTGAACAGGCATAACACTGAAGCTTTCTTT. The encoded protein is CASSLNRHNTEAFF.

This CDR3 reads CASSFGTSSYEQYF. CDR3 in DNA: TGTGCCAGCAGTTTTGGGACAAGTTCCTACGAGCAGTACTTC. The V gene is TRBV28, the J gene TRBJ2-7, with a tentative D call TRBD1 (6 bases). The CDR3 contains 14 residues. CDR1 is MDHEN, CDR2 SYDVKM, per germline. Trimming left V 3 bases short and J 1 base short, with 10 bases between.

CDR3 sequence reads: CATGSGGAADTQYF. In DNA, the CDR3 is TGTGCCACGGGAAGCGGGGGGGCTGCAGATACGCAGTATTTT. The chain joins TRBV24-1 to TRBJ2-3, with 10 bases matching TRBD2. The germline V gene has CDR1 KGHDR and CDR2 SFDVKD. CDR3 length: 14 residues. J lost 4 bases, V lost 10 bases, and 7 bases had no gene match.

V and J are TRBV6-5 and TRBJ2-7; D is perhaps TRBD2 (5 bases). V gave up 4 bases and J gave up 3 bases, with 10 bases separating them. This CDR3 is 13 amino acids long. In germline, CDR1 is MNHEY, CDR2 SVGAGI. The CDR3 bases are TGTGCCAGCAGTTTAATCCGGGGCTACGAGCAGTACTTC. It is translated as CASSLIRGYEQYF.

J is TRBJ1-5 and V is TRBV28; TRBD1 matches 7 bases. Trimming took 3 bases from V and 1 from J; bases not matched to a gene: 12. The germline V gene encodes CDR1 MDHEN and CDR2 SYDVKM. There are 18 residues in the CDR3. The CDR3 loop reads CASSFGSTGALSNQPQHF. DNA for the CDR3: TGTGCCAGCAGTTTTGGATCAACAGGGGCACTAAGCAATCAGCCCCAGCATTTT.

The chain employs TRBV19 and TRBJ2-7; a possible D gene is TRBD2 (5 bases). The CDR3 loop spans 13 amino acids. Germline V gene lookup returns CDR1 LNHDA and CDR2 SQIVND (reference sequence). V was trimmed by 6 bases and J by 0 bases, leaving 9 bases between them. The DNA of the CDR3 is TGTGCCAGTAGCCGGACTGACTCCTACGAGCAGTACTTC. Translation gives CASSRTDSYEQYF.

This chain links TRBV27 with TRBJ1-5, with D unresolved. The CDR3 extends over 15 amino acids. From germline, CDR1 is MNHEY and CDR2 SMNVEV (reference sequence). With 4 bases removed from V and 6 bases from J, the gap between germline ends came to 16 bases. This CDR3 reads CASSSLPAGGQPQHF. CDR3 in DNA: TGTGCCAGCAGTTCTCTACCGGCCGGAGGTCAGCCCCAGCATTTT.

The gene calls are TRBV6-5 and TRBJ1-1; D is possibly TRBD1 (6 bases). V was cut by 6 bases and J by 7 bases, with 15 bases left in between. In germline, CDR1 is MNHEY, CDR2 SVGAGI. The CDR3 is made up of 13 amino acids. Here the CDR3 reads CASSTTNRVEAFF. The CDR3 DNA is TGTGCCAGCAGCACAACGAACAGGGTTGAAGCTTTCTTT.